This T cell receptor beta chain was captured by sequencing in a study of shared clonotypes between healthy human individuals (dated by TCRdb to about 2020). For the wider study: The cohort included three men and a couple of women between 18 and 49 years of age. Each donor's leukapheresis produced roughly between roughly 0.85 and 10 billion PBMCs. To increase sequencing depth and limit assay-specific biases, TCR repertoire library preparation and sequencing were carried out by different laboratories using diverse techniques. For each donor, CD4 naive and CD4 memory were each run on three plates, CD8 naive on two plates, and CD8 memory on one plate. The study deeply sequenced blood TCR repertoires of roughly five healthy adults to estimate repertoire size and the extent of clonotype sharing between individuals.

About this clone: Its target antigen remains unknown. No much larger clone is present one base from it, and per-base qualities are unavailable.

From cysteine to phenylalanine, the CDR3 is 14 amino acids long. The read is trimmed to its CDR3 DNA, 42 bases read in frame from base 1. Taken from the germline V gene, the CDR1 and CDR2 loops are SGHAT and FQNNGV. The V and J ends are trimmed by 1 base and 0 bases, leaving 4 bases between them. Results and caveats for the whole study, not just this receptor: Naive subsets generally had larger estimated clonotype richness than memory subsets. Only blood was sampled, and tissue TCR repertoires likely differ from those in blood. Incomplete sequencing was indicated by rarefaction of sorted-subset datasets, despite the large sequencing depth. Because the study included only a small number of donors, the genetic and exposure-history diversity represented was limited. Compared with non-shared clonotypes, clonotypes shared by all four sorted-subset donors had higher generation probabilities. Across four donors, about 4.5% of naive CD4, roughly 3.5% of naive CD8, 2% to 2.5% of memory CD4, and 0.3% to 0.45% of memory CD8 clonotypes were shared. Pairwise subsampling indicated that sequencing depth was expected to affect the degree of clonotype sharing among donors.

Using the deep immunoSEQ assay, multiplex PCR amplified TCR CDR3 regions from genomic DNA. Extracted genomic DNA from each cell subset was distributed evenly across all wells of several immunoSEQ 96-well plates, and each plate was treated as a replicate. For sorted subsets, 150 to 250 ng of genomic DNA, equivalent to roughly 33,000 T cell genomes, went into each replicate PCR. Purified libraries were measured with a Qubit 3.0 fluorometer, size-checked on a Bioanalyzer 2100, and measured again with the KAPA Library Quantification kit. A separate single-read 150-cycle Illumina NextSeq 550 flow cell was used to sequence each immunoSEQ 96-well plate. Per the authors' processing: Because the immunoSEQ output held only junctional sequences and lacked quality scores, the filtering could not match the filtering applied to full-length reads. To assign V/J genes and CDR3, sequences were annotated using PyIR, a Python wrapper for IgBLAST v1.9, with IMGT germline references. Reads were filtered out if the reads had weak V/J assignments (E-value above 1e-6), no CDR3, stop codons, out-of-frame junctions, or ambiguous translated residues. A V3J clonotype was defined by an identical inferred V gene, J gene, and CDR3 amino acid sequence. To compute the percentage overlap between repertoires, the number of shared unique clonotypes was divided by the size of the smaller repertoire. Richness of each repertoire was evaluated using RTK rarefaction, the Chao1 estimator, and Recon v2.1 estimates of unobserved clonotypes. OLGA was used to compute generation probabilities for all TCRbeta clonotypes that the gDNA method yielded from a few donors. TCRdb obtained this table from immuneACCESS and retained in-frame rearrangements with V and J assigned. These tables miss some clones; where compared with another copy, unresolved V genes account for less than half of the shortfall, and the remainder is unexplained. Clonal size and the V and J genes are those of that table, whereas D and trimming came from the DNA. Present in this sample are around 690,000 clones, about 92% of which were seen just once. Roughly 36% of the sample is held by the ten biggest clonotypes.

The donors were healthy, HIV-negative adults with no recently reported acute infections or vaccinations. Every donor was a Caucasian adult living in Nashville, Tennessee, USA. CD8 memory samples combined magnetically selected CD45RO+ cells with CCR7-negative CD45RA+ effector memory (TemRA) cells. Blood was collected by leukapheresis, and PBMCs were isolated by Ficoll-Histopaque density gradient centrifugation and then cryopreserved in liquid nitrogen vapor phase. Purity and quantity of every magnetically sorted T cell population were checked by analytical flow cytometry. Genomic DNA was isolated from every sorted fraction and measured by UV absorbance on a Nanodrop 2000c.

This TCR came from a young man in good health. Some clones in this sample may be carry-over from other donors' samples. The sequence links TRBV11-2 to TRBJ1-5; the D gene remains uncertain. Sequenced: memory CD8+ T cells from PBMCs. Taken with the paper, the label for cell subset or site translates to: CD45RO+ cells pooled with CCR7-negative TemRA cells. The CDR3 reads CASSLGYSNQPQHF. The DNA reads TGTGCCAGCAGCTTAGGGTATAGCAATCAGCCCCAGCATTTT.